Listed here are 29 T cell receptor beta chains from one sample, sequenced in a study of Ad26.COV2.S vaccination and SARS-CoV-2 variants. The repertoire was sequenced with immunoSEQ multiplex PCR; TCRdb's copy has only in-frame clones and lacks some. The sample records 300,000 to 350,000 clones, roughly 90% being singletons. Treatment of the sample: about 20 received Ad26.COV2.S at low or high dose, single or two shots; 5 received placebo; per-sample allocation not given. Sampling occurred on day 63 after the first vaccine or placebo injection. The sample consisted of peripheral blood, taken in a trial of Ad26.COV2.S vaccine versus placebo. These receptors all come from a person between 18 and 65 years old who received the Ad26.COV2.S COVID-19 vaccine or a placebo.

The chain uses TRBV28 and TRBJ2-7; 9 nucleotides agree with TRBD1. Germline CDR1 is MDHEN and CDR2 is SYDVKM. The CDR3 is made up of 18 amino acids. Trimming at V came to 1 base and at J to 3 bases, leaving 13 bases not matched to a gene. Written as DNA, the CDR3 is TGTGCCAGCAGTTTATATCCATTCCGGGGACAGGGCAACTACGAGCAGTACTTC. It yields the protein CASSLYPFRGQGNYEQYF.

This chain connects TRBV27 to TRBJ1-1; a weak D match, TRBD1 (5 bases). This CDR3 region has 17 residues. The V and J ends lost 1 base and 0 bases respectively, with 15 bases between them. CDR1 and CDR2 (germline): MNHEY, SMNVEV (reference sequence). In DNA, the CDR3 is TGTGCCAGCAGTTTATTGGCCCCGCCAGGGCTGAACACTGAAGCTTTCTTT. It codes for CASSLLAPPGLNTEAFF.

The CDR3 protein is CAITNSRTGNTEAFF. The DNA of the CDR3 is TGTGCCATCACTAATTCTAGGACGGGGAACACTGAAGCTTTCTTT. The V call is TRBV10-3, the J call TRBJ1-1; D is uncertain. Trimming shortened V by 7 bases and J by 1 base, and 16 bases separated the two germline ends. Germline V gene sequence: CDR1 ENHRY, CDR2 SYGVKD. CDR3 size: 15 residues.

Only a few counts were recorded for this clone. The J gene is TRBJ1-5, the V gene TRBV6-2 or TRBV6-3; 9 bases line up with TRBD1. From germline, CDR1 is MNHEY and CDR2 SVGEGT. This CDR3 spans 13 amino acids. V shed 5 bases, J shed 11 bases, and the junction held 7 bases outside the gene matches. CDR3 region: CASSDRDRASQHF. In nucleotides, the CDR3 is TGTGCCAGCAGTGATCGGGACAGGGCGTCCCAGCATTTT.

This clone was seen just once. The chain uses TRBV5-1 and TRBJ1-1; possible D gene TRBD1, 5 bases. V lost 0 bases and J lost 1, with 13 bases in between. CDR1 and CDR2 from the germline V gene are SGHRS and YFSETQ. The CDR3 extends over 16 amino acids. DNA of the CDR3: TGCGCCAGCAGCTTGGGGAAACGGGGGAGGAACACTGAAGCTTTCTTT. Translation gives CASSLGKRGRNTEAFF.

The rearrangement uses TRBV7-2 and TRBJ2-7; TRBD1 aligns across 9 bases. Germline lookup yields CDR1 SGHTA and CDR2 FQGNSA. After removal of 5 bases from V and 2 bases from J, the junction contained 7 bases not matched to a gene. The CDR3 covers 15 residues. CDR3 bases: TGTGCCAGCAGCCAAATCCACAGGGGGCCCTACGAGCAGTACTTC. It specifies CASSQIHRGPYEQYF.

V and J are TRBV19 and TRBJ1-2, with TRBD1 as a possible D gene (5 bases). This CDR3 comprises 14 residues. V shed 3 bases and J shed 3 bases, with 11 bases lying between them. Looked up from germline, CDR1 is LNHDA and CDR2 is SQIVND (reference sequence). CDR3 in DNA: TGTGCCAGTAGTATGCAGGGATTGGACTATGGCTACACCTTC. Translation gives CASSMQGLDYGYTF.

DNA for the CDR3: TGTGCCAGCCGAATGACAGGGACAGGAAACACCATATATTTT. This sequence encodes CASRMTGTGNTIYF. V is TRBV6-5 and J is TRBJ1-3, with 7 nucleotides matching TRBD1. CDR1 and CDR2 from the germline V gene are MNHEY and SVGAGI. V shed 8 bases, J shed 4 bases, and the junction held 8 bases outside the gene matches. The CDR3 contains 14 residues.

V gene TRBV28 combines with J gene TRBJ2-1; D may match TRBD1 or TRBD2 (5 bases each). Germline V CDR1 and CDR2: MDHEN, SYDVKM. V lost 1 base, J lost 4 bases, and 11 bases lay in between. The CDR3 is 15 amino acids. CDR3 sequence: CASSLSGTAYNEQFF. CDR3 DNA sequence: TGTGCCAGCAGTTTATCCGGGACCGCGTACAATGAGCAGTTCTTC. The whole variable domain, filled in from reference TRBV28 and TRBJ2-1, reads DVKVTQSSRYLVKRTGEKVFLECVQDMDHENMFWYRQDPGLGLRLIYFSYDVKMKEKGDIPEGYSVSREKKERFSLILESASTNQTSMYLCASSLSGTAYNEQFFGPGTRLTVL.

This clone came up a few times. The CDR3 DNA is TGTGCCAGCAGCGTGACAGGGGATGGGGAGCAGTACTTC. Protein product: CASSVTGDGEQYF. The gene calls are TRBV2 and TRBJ2-7; TRBD1 aligns across 8 bases. In germline, CDR1 is SNHLY, CDR2 FYNNEI. The length of the CDR3 is 13 residues. The V gene end was trimmed by 6 bases and the J gene end by 7 bases; junction bases not matched to a gene: 8.

This clone was recorded once. The chain is built from TRBV6-2 or TRBV6-3 and TRBJ1-4; 7 nucleotides match TRBD1. In germline, CDR1 is MNHEY, CDR2 SVGEGT. This CDR3 is built from 14 residues. V was clipped by 0 bases and J by 8 bases; unmatched bases: 3. The CDR3 DNA reads as TGTGCCAGCAGTTACTCCGGGACAGCAGAAAAACTGTTTTTT. This codes for CASSYSGTAEKLFF.

V usage is TRBV7-8 and J usage is TRBJ2-7, with TRBD2 matching 11 bases. CDR1 SGHVS and CDR2 FQNEAQ come from the germline V gene. The trim removed 0 bases at V and 1 base at J, leaving 2 bases unmatched. The CDR3 has 16 amino acids. The CDR3 bases are TGTGCCAGCAGCTTAGCGGGACTAGCGGATTCCTACGAGCAGTACTTC. Translating it yields CASSLAGLADSYEQYF.

A single count supports this clone. The rearrangement links TRBV7-6 to TRBJ1-1; D not certain. The CDR3 length is 15 residues. In germline, CDR1 is SGHVS, CDR2 FNYEAQ. V lost 2 bases and J 4 bases, leaving 14 bases between the germline ends. CDR3 sequence reads: CASSLSSETGTEAFF. Written as DNA, the CDR3 is TGTGCCAGCAGCTTATCGTCGGAAACCGGCACTGAAGCTTTCTTT.

The rearrangement uses TRBV2 and TRBJ1-2; the D gene is possibly TRBD1 (5 bases). V shed 6 bases and J shed 8 bases, with 25 bases lying between them. From germline, CDR1 is SNHLY and CDR2 FYNNEI. The CDR3 runs to 16 residues. Here the CDR3 reads CASSPRSGGVQLGYTF. In nucleotides, the CDR3 is TGTGCCAGCAGCCCAAGATCCGGAGGGGTGCAACTGGGCTACACCTTC.

DNA for the CDR3: TGTGCCAGCACTTTAGAGGGGACAGTTAATGAGCAGTTCTTC. It specifies CASTLEGTVNEQFF. This chain joins TRBV6-5 and TRBJ2-1, with 7 bases aligning to TRBD1. CDR1 is MNHEY and CDR2 is SVGAGI in the germline V gene. CDR3 size: 14 residues. Unmatched junction bases numbered 10, after V lost 7 bases and J lost 7 bases.

This clone was observed a handful of times. The CDR3 DNA is TGTGCCAGCCTAACCGGGACGGTGAACACCGGGGAGCTGTTTTTT. It encodes CASLTGTVNTGELFF. The genes are TRBV18 and TRBJ2-2; either TRBD1 or TRBD2 may supply D (5 bases each). Germline CDR1 is KGHSH and CDR2 is LQKENI. V shed 8 bases and J shed 1 base, with 14 bases lying between them. The CDR3 loop spans 15 amino acids.

V gene TRBV19 combines with J gene TRBJ2-2; TRBD1 or TRBD2 may be the D gene (5 bases each). With 5 bases removed from V and 6 bases from J, the gap between germline ends came to 10 bases. Per germline, CDR1 LNHDA and CDR2 SQIVND (reference sequence). The CDR3 covers 13 residues. The CDR3 loop reads CASSPGPAGELFF. CDR3 sequence (DNA): TGTGCCAGTAGTCCGGGGCCGGCCGGGGAGCTGTTTTTT.

In regard to this clone: An end of the junction does not agree with germline; a read error may underlie this. The chain uses TRBV2 and TRBJ1-1, with D possibly TRBD1 on 5 matching bases. The CDR3 totals 15 residues. The V gene's germline CDR1 is SNHLY and CDR2 FYNNEI. The CDR3 DNA follows: TGTGCCAGCGGTGATGGGGCAGCGGGGAACACTGAAGCTTTCTTT. It specifies CASGDGAAGNTEAFF. Full variable domain (remainder filled in from reference TRBV2 and TRBJ1-1): EPEVTQTPSHQVTQMGQEVILRCVPISNHLYFYWYRQILGQKVEFLVSFYNNEISEKSEIFDDQFSVERPDGSNFTLKIRSTKLEDSAMYFCASGDGAAGNTEAFFGQGTRLTVV.

The rearrangement links TRBV9 to TRBJ2-1; 8 bases align to TRBD1. The CDR3 has 16 amino acids. With V trimmed by 2 bases and J by 10 bases, 14 bases remained unmatched. Germline V gives CDR1 SGDLS, CDR2 YYNGEE. CDR3 sequence: CASSVQGALRGTEQFF. The CDR3 DNA is TGTGCCAGCAGCGTCCAGGGGGCGCTTCGTGGCACGGAGCAGTTCTTC.

The chain carries TRBV6-1 and TRBJ1-5, with 8 bases that match TRBD1. CDR3 size: 13 residues. The germline CDR1 and CDR2 sequences are MNHNS and SASEGT. V dropped 9 bases and J dropped 2; count of bases not matched to a gene: 3. The CDR3 sequence is CASKDRGNQPQHF. CDR3 DNA: TGTGCCAGTAAGGACAGGGGCAATCAGCCCCAGCATTTT.

The chain couples TRBV18 to TRBJ2-2; D possibly corresponds to TRBD2 (6 bases). Germline values: CDR1 KGHSH, CDR2 LQKENI. Trimming cost V 3 bases and J 0 bases, with 8 bases left between them. CDR3 length: 15 amino acids. The CDR3 region has the DNA TGTGCCAGCTCACCCCGGACTACGAACACCGGGGAGCTGTTTTTT. It yields the protein CASSPRTTNTGELFF.

The chain couples TRBV7-8 to TRBJ2-3, with 9 bases matching TRBD1. The junction had 10 bases not matched to a gene; V was cut back by 0 bases and J by 15 bases. CDR3 length: 14 residues. Per the germline V gene, CDR1 is SGHVS and CDR2 is FQNEAQ. CDR3 in amino acids: CASSLADSGTGRYF. Written as DNA, the CDR3 is TGTGCCAGCAGCTTAGCGGACTCCGGGACAGGGCGCTATTTT.

This clone was seen more than once but under ten times. This chain connects TRBV6-5 to TRBJ1-5; 10 nucleotides align to TRBD1. Unmatched junction bases numbered 7, after V lost 5 bases and J lost 6 bases. The CDR3 covers 15 residues. Looked up from germline, CDR1 is MNHEY and CDR2 is SVGAGI. The CDR3 protein is CASSKGQGKGQPQHF. CDR3 nucleotides: TGTGCCAGCAGTAAGGGACAGGGGAAGGGTCAGCCCCAGCATTTT.

The chain has TRBV10-3 and TRBJ1-1; TRBD1 matches at 8 bases. Per germline, CDR1 ENHRY and CDR2 SYGVKD. CDR3 length: 16 amino acids. J gave up 4 bases and V 6 bases, and 13 bases lay outside the gene matches. The CDR3 reads CAISLHPPGGGTEAFF. The CDR3 DNA reads as TGTGCCATCAGCCTTCACCCACCAGGGGGCGGCACTGAAGCTTTCTTT.

In regard to this clone: The sample has other DNA sequences that encode this CDR3 too. V usage is TRBV5-1 and J usage is TRBJ1-1, with 7 bases aligning to TRBD1. The J segment lost 2 bases and the V segment lost 3 bases, leaving 4 bases of the junction unmatched. This CDR3 is built from 14 residues. Germline V gene lookup returns CDR1 SGHRS and CDR2 YFSETQ. In DNA, the CDR3 is TGCGCCAGCAGCTCCCAGGGGGGAAACACTGAAGCTTTCTTT. Protein sequence: CASSSQGGNTEAFF. Full variable domain (rest looked up from reference TRBV5-1 and TRBJ1-1): KAGVTQTPRYLIKTRGQQVTLSCSPISGHRSVSWYQQTPGQGLQFLFEYFSETQRNKGNFPGRFSGRQFSNSRSEMNVSTLELGDSALYLCASSSQGGNTEAFFGQGTRLTVV.

V and J are TRBV21-1 and TRBJ1-3. TRBV21-1 is a recognized pseudogene. CDR3 length: 13 residues. The CDR3 loop is CASPRGGGNTIYF. The CDR3 coding sequence is TGTGCCAGCCCGAGGGGGGGTGGAAACACCATATATTTT.

This chain links TRBV19 with TRBJ1-2; D is possibly TRBD1 (5 bases). Between the trimmed V and J ends, which lost 4 bases and 4 bases, there was a span of 10 bases. The CDR3 loop spans 13 amino acids. The germline CDR1 and CDR2 sequences are LNHDA and SQIVND (reference sequence). The CDR3 sequence is CASSTPGLYGYTF. As DNA, the CDR3 is TGTGCCAGTAGTACCCCGGGACTCTATGGCTACACCTTC.

The chain carries TRBV5-6 and TRBJ1-3; D unclear. The germline CDR1 and CDR2 sequences are SGHDT and YYEEEE. CDR3 length: 16 amino acids. V shed 3 bases and J shed 0 bases, with 13 bases lying between them. Here the CDR3 DNA reads TGTGCCAGCAGCTCGCACACGATGAGCTCTGGAAACACCATATATTTT. Translated, it gives CASSSHTMSSGNTIYF.

The chain joins TRBV5-4 to TRBJ1-1, with D perhaps matching TRBD1 (5 bases). This CDR3 is built from 16 residues. V was clipped by 6 bases and J by 0 bases, with 18 bases between them. Germline V gene lookup returns CDR1 SGHNT and CDR2 YYREEE (reference sequence). CDR3 region: CASNWGGRGMNTEAFF. CDR3 in DNA: TGTGCCAGCAACTGGGGGGGGAGAGGAATGAACACTGAAGCTTTCTTT.